Listed here are 23 T cell receptor beta chains from one sample, sequenced in a study of early T cells in non-severe SARS-CoV-2 infection. TCRdb recomputed calls from the 5' RACE reads with MiXCR, one row per CDR3 protein. Here the sample spans more than 65,000 distinct CDR3 sequences, 9.5% to 15% being singletons. The sequenced sample was whole blood, obtained at baseline. The source is an adult who was a healthcare worker with PCR-confirmed SARS-CoV-2 infection or an uninfected control (not recorded which).

This chain uses TRBV29-1 with TRBJ1-1; D gene uncertain. Germline-derived CDR1 and CDR2 are SQVTM and ANQGSEA. V lost 0 bases and J 3 bases, leaving 14 bases between the germline ends. The CDR3 loop spans 15 amino acids. CDR3 region: CSVEEVGGFDTEAFF. CDR3 bases: TGCAGCGTTGAAGAAGTAGGTGGGTTCGACACTGAAGCTTTCTTT.

As to this clonotype: A junction end diverges from the germline sequence, so it may reflect a read error. The chain carries TRBV7-7 and TRBJ2-2; unclear D gene. From germline, CDR1 is SSHAT and CDR2 FNYEAQ (reference sequence). The CDR3 consists of 14 residues. CDR3 amino acids: CASSLAGITGELFF. The CDR3 coding sequence is TGTGCTAGCAGCTTAGCAGGAATCACCGGGGAGCTGTTTTTT.

Ten or more counts support this clonotype. This sequence joins TRBV5-1 and TRBJ2-1; D unresolved. This CDR3 spans 14 amino acids. V was pared by 2 bases and J by 0 bases, with 6 bases between. Germline V lookup: CDR1 SGHRS, CDR2 YFSETQ. The CDR3 loop reads CASSFSGSYNEQFF. The CDR3 DNA is TGCGCCAGCAGCTTCAGTGGCTCCTACAATGAGCAGTTCTTC.

This clonotype was seen a handful of times. This chain links TRBV20-1 with TRBJ2-7, with a tentative D call TRBD2 (5 bases). V lost 5 bases to trimming and J lost 3 bases, with 17 bases between them. The CDR3 length is 14 residues. The germline CDR1 and CDR2 sequences are DFQATT and SNEGSKA (reference sequence). CDR3 in DNA: TGCAGTGCTCAGAGGGATACACCCAACTACGAGCAGTACTTC. Residues: CSAQRDTPNYEQYF.

This chain links TRBV7-2 with TRBJ1-2; 7 positions agree with TRBD1. The germline CDR1 and CDR2 sequences are SGHTA and FQGNSA. The CDR3 is 16 amino acids. V lost 5 bases, J lost 5 bases, and 14 bases stayed unmatched. The CDR3 bases are TGTGCCAGCAGCCAGCCCGGGGGGGACAGCCGATATGGCTACACCTTC. This encodes CASSQPGGDSRYGYTF.

This chain joins TRBV29-1 and TRBJ1-1; D is uncertain. Per the germline V gene, CDR1 is SQVTM and CDR2 is ANQGSEA. Trimming took off 5 bases at V and 1 base at J, with 11 bases between the two ends. This CDR3 spans 13 amino acids. The CDR3 DNA is TGCAGCGTTTATAGGGCTTCGAACACTGAAGCTTTCTTT. Translated: CSVYRASNTEAFF.

The DNA of the CDR3 is TGTGCCAGCAGGAAAGCCCACGGACTAGCGGGGCCGGCTAGCACAGATACGCAGTATTTT. This encodes CASRKAHGLAGPASTDTQYF. The chain has TRBV2 and TRBJ2-3, with 12 bases fitting TRBD2. The CDR3 is made up of 20 amino acids. Germline V gene sequence: CDR1 SNHLY, CDR2 FYNNEI. Unmatched junction bases numbered 16, after V lost 6 bases and J lost 0 bases.

The chain uses TRBV19 and TRBJ1-2; D is possibly TRBD1 (6 bases). Germline V gives CDR1 LNHDA, CDR2 SQIVND (reference sequence). This CDR3 has 16 residues. V lost 3 bases, J lost 2 bases, and 16 bases lay in between. Here the CDR3 reads CASSIRRTQGNYGYTF. Written as DNA, the CDR3 is TGTGCCAGTAGTATCCGCCGGACCCAGGGGAACTATGGCTACACCTTC.

V and J are TRBV18 and TRBJ1-2, with D possibly TRBD1 on 6 matching bases. In germline, CDR1 is KGHSH, CDR2 LQKENI. This CDR3 contains 13 residues. Trimming stripped 5 bases from V and 0 bases from J, with 7 bases between. The CDR3 loop is CASSTGTNYGYTF. In nucleotides, the CDR3 is TGTGCCAGCTCAACAGGGACTAACTATGGCTACACCTTC.

This clonotype was detected once. The chain carries TRBV28 and TRBJ2-7; perhaps TRBD2 as D (5 bases). This CDR3 region has 13 residues. V gave up 7 bases and J gave up 4 bases, with 14 bases separating them. CDR1 and CDR2 (germline): MDHEN, SYDVKM. CDR3 loop: CASIRPGMYEQYF. CDR3 coding DNA: TGTGCCAGCATCCGACCGGGAATGTACGAGCAGTACTTC.

This chain uses TRBV20-1 with TRBJ1-5; TRBD1 agrees at 8 bases. V lost 3 bases and J lost 4; bases outside the gene matches: 8. Per germline, CDR1 DFQATT and CDR2 SNEGSKA (reference sequence). The CDR3 is made up of 15 amino acids. The CDR3 protein is CSARSGQGVNQPQHF. The CDR3 DNA sequence: TGCAGTGCTAGGTCCGGACAGGGCGTGAATCAGCCCCAGCATTTT.

This chain joins TRBV4-1 and TRBJ1-4; D uncertain. In germline, CDR1 is MGHRA, CDR2 YSYEKL. This CDR3 is built from 13 residues. The V and J ends lost 4 bases and 8 bases respectively, with 11 bases between them. The CDR3 here is CASSLYREEKLFF. The CDR3 DNA reads TGCGCCAGCAGCCTCTATAGAGAGGAAAAACTGTTTTTT.

In DNA, the CDR3 is TGCAGCGCCAAACGGACGGGACAGGGAGGCAATGAGCAGTTCTTC. Its translation is CSAKRTGQGGNEQFF. The V call is TRBV29-1, the J call TRBJ2-1, with 9 nucleotides matching TRBD1. The CDR3 runs 15 residues. V dropped 7 bases and J dropped 6; count of bases not matched to a gene: 13. In germline, CDR1 is SQVTM, CDR2 ANQGSEA.

The chain combines TRBV28 with TRBJ1-2; TRBD1 is a possible D gene (5 bases). Germline CDR1 MDHEN, CDR2 SYDVKM. This CDR3 has 12 residues. Trimming pared 10 bases from V and 8 bases from J, leaving 17 bases between. Here the CDR3 reads CATSIRTTGYTF. CDR3 DNA sequence: TGTGCCACCTCCATCCGGACAACCGGCTACACCTTC.

This sequence joins TRBV4-1 and TRBJ1-5; 8 positions agree with TRBD1. Germline lookup yields CDR1 MGHRA and CDR2 YSYEKL. Trimming at V came to 0 bases and at J to 4 bases, leaving 11 bases not matched to a gene. The CDR3 runs to 18 residues. The CDR3 nucleotides read TGCGCCAGCAGCCAAGACCCACAGGGGGGGTTAGGAAATCAGCCCCAGCATTTT. Its protein product is CASSQDPQGGLGNQPQHF.

V and J are TRBV19 and TRBJ2-5; the D gene could be TRBD1 or TRBD2 (5 bases each). The germline gives CDR1 LNHDA, CDR2 SQIVND (reference sequence). This CDR3 is built from 12 residues. The V end lost 6 bases, the J end lost 11 bases, and 16 bases lay between the germline ends. CDR3 bases: TGTGCCAGTAGCGACTGGGGGTCGATTCAGTACTTC. As protein: CASSDWGSIQYF.

This chain uses TRBV4-1 with TRBJ2-3, with D maybe TRBD2 (5 bases). In germline, CDR1 is MGHRA, CDR2 YSYEKL. This CDR3 is built from 17 residues. V shed 3 bases and J shed 3 bases, with 19 bases lying between them. The CDR3, as DNA: TGCGCCAGCAGCCACCCGAGGGCAGATCGGGCTACAGATACGCAGTATTTT. Its translation is CASSHPRADRATDTQYF.

The chain joins TRBV18 to TRBJ2-3; TRBD1 aligns across 8 bases. CDR3 length: 14 residues. Germline values: CDR1 KGHSH, CDR2 LQKENI. Germline trimming cut 2 bases from V and 6 bases from J; bases unmatched to any gene: 4. The CDR3 region is CASSPNQGADTQYF. CDR3 nucleotides: TGTGCCAGCTCACCAAACCAGGGGGCCGATACGCAGTATTTT.

The table lists this clonotype with many counts. This chain connects TRBV4-1 to TRBJ2-3, with 11 bases that match TRBD2. V was clipped by 4 bases and J by 3 bases; unmatched bases: 6. The CDR3 has 16 amino acids. Per germline, CDR1 MGHRA and CDR2 YSYEKL. This CDR3 reads CASSRSLAGATDTQYF. The DNA for the CDR3 is TGCGCCAGCAGCCGGTCACTAGCGGGGGCGACAGATACGCAGTATTTT.

This chain joins TRBV2 and TRBJ1-1, with TRBD1 identical over 8 bases. Per the germline V gene, CDR1 is SNHLY and CDR2 is FYNNEI. V trimming: 5 bases; J trimming: 1 base; junction bases outside the gene matches: 21. The CDR3 is made up of 20 amino acids. The CDR3 loop reads CASSSTGVPYTYHSNTEAFF. DNA for the CDR3: TGTGCCAGCAGTTCGACAGGGGTCCCCTACACCTATCACTCGAACACTGAAGCTTTCTTT.

The V and J genes are TRBV20-1 and TRBJ1-2, with no clear D. V was trimmed by 3 bases and J by 6 bases, leaving 11 bases between them. The CDR3 length is 12 residues. From germline, CDR1 is DFQATT and CDR2 SNEGSKA (reference sequence). The CDR3 reads CSASTVGHGYTF. The CDR3 region has the DNA TGCAGTGCTAGTACAGTGGGCCATGGCTACACCTTC.

This clonotype has a count of ten or more. The rearrangement uses TRBV11-2 and TRBJ2-7, with a possible D match to TRBD1 (5 bases). CDR3 size: 14 residues. Between the trimmed V and J ends, which lost 2 bases and 0 bases, there was a span of 8 bases. Per germline, CDR1 SGHAT and CDR2 FQNNGV. CDR3 amino acids: CASSLHRSSYEQYF. Here the CDR3 DNA reads TGTGCCAGCAGCTTACACAGGAGCTCCTACGAGCAGTACTTC.

This clonotype was counted only a few times. The V and J genes are TRBV5-4 and TRBJ2-2, with 12 bases identical to TRBD1. V shed 4 bases, J shed 7 bases, and the junction held 11 bases outside the gene matches. Germline V gene lookup returns CDR1 SGHNT and CDR2 YYREEE (reference sequence). The CDR3 runs 17 residues. CDR3 nucleotide sequence: TGTGCCAGCAGCACTCCGGGACAGGGGGCTAGACACGGGGAGCTGTTTTTT. Translation gives CASSTPGQGARHGELFF.